This TCR beta chain derives from a study of cytomegalovirus exposure and HLA in healthy donors. At the level of the study: In a previous analysis, some 120 million unique TCR beta sequences were found from approximately 180 million T cells.

This CDR3 contains 16 residues. The V and J ends lost 5 bases and 5 bases respectively, with 23 bases between them. CDR1 and CDR2 from the germline V gene are SGHRS and YFSETQ. Only a few counts were recorded for this clone. Its antigen remains unidentified. The PCR used 60 Vbeta and 13 Jbeta primers. Profiling relied on immunoSEQ multiplex PCR, and the TCRdb table lists in-frame clones only, not all of them. The sample shows about 140,000 clones, 60% to 80% of them seen only once. Overall study results and limits: Researchers catalogued over 150 TCR beta chains as cytomegalovirus-associated.

The chain couples TRBV5-1 to TRBJ2-7; maybe TRBD1 (6 bases). This TCR came from a man aged 35 to 55 in good health and CMV-seronegative. Sequencing was done on a sample of PBMCs. The DNA for the CDR3 is TGCGCCAGCAGTTCGGGCGGGCAGGGGAAAAAGAACGAGCAGTACTTC. Amino acid sequence: CASSSGGQGKKNEQYF.